One sample yielded the 23 T cell receptor beta chains listed below, sequenced in a study of somatic mutations in cytotoxic T cells in rheumatoid arthritis. TCRdb keeps only in-frame clones here, not all; method: immunoSEQ multiplex PCR. Among about 10,000 clones listed, about 89% were seen once. The sequencing sample was made of CD8+ T cells sorted from blood. Receptors were obtained from a woman aged 18-30 years with rheumatoid arthritis.

This clone was recorded once. The rearrangement uses TRBV25-1 and TRBJ2-7, with a weak D call TRBD1 (5 bases). The CDR3 covers 12 residues. Germline assignment: CDR1 MGHDK and CDR2 SYGVNS. Trimming took 8 bases from V and 3 from J, leaving 11 bases between them. The CDR3 DNA reads as TGTGCCAGCGCCGTAGGGGTCTACGAGCAGTACTTC. Its translation: CASAVGVYEQYF.

CDR3 sequence (DNA): TGTGCCAGTAGTCCCGAGTGGCAGGGGGCCACTGAAGCTTTCTTT. This sequence encodes CASSPEWQGATEAFF. This chain joins TRBV19 and TRBJ1-1; TRBD1 matches 8 bases. V was pared by 5 bases and J by 4 bases, with 9 bases of the junction left unmatched. The CDR3 extends over 15 amino acids. Germline V gene data show CDR1 as LNHDA and CDR2 as SQIVND (reference sequence).

The rearrangement uses TRBV4-1 and TRBJ2-3; D call uncertain. This CDR3 has 17 amino acids. Per germline, CDR1 MGHRA and CDR2 YSYEKL. The ends were cut back, 3 bases at V and 0 bases at J, with 16 bases in the middle. The CDR3 DNA is TGCGCCAGCAGCCACGTTGGGCCGTCGCTTAGCACAGATACGCAGTATTTT. Its translation is CASSHVGPSLSTDTQYF.

V gene TRBV9 combines with J gene TRBJ1-1, with 7 bases lining up with TRBD1. Trimming at V came to 6 bases and at J to 5 bases, leaving 7 bases not matched to a gene. There are 13 residues in the CDR3. Germline values: CDR1 SGDLS, CDR2 YYNGEE. This chain's CDR3 is CASNPGDRTEAFF. The CDR3 DNA is TGTGCCAGCAACCCGGGGGACAGAACTGAAGCTTTCTTT.

This clone was counted a few times. This chain links TRBV27 with TRBJ2-7; D is uncertain. Germline V gives CDR1 MNHEY, CDR2 SMNVEV (reference sequence). The CDR3 is 14 residues long. V was shortened by 5 bases and J by 4 bases, with 15 bases between the two germline ends. CDR3 sequence reads: CASSRSQLWYEQYF. In DNA form, the CDR3 reads TGTGCCAGCAGTCGGTCCCAATTGTGGTACGAGCAGTACTTC.

This rearrangement joins TRBV11-2 to TRBJ2-1; D is possibly TRBD2 (5 bases). Trimming took 5 bases from V and 2 from J, leaving 22 bases between them. CDR3 length: 18 amino acids. The germline CDR1 and CDR2 sequences are SGHAT and FQNNGV. CDR3 bases: TGTGCCAGCAGCCCCCCGGGTGGTAGCGAACCTACCTACAATGAGCAGTTCTTC. Protein: CASSPPGGSEPTYNEQFF.

The V call is TRBV5-1, the J call TRBJ2-7; D uncertain. Per germline, CDR1 SGHRS and CDR2 YFSETQ. The CDR3 has 16 amino acids. Trimming shortened V by 6 bases and J by 6 bases, and 25 bases separated the two germline ends. DNA of the CDR3: TGCGCCAGCAATCTATCCCCTCTATTACCGTACCTCGAGCAGTACTTC. Its translation is CASNLSPLLPYLEQYF.

This chain uses TRBV15 with TRBJ2-3; perhaps TRBD1 as D (6 bases). The CDR3 runs 15 residues. Germline CDR1 LNHNV, CDR2 YYDKDF (reference sequence). The V gene lost 0 bases and the J gene lost 4 bases, with 11 bases spanning the gap. The CDR3 sequence: CATSRDRGSADTQYF. As DNA, the CDR3 is TGTGCCACCAGCAGAGACAGGGGAAGCGCAGATACGCAGTATTTT. Complete variable domain (other parts from reference TRBV15 and TRBJ2-3): DAMVIQNPRYQVTQFGKPVTLSCSQTLNHNVMYWYQQKSSQAPKLLFHYYDKDFNNEADTPDNFQSRRPNTSFCFLDIRSPGLGDTAMYLCATSRDRGSADTQYFGPGTRLTVL.

V usage is TRBV2 and J usage is TRBJ2-2; D might be TRBD2 (5 bases). This CDR3 spans 15 amino acids. Trimming stripped 3 bases from V and 3 bases from J, with 11 bases between. Germline loops: CDR1 SNHLY, CDR2 FYNNEI. The CDR3 here is CASSDGGGYTGELFF. The CDR3 DNA follows: TGTGCCAGCAGTGACGGCGGAGGCTACACCGGGGAGCTGTTTTTT.

The chain recombines TRBV28 with TRBJ1-1; D gene unclear. The germline V and J ends were trimmed by 3 bases and 4 bases, with 3 bases remaining between them. Germline assignment: CDR1 MDHEN and CDR2 SYDVKM. This CDR3 has 11 amino acids. CDR3 residues: CASSFRTEAFF. As DNA, the CDR3 is TGTGCCAGCAGTTTCCGCACTGAAGCTTTCTTT.

A single count supports this clone. The chain combines TRBV29-1 with TRBJ2-3; TRBD2 aligns across 9 bases. The CDR3 has 14 amino acids. CDR1 SQVTM and CDR2 ANQGSEA come from the germline V gene. The ends lost 3 bases at V and 3 bases at J; junction bases unmatched: 4. In DNA form, the CDR3 reads TGCAGCGTTGAGTCTAGCGGGGCAACAGATACGCAGTATTTT. It codes for CSVESSGATDTQYF.

This rearrangement joins TRBV27 to TRBJ2-6; TRBD2 might be the D (5 bases). Germline V lookup: CDR1 MNHEY, CDR2 SMNVEV (reference sequence). CDR3 length: 14 amino acids. Trimming took 6 bases from V and 2 from J, leaving 8 bases between them. CDR3 region: CASSGVTGANVLTF. The CDR3 region has the DNA TGTGCCAGCAGCGGGGTCACTGGGGCCAACGTCCTGACTTTC.

The rearrangement links TRBV9 to TRBJ2-3; tentatively, D is TRBD1 (6 bases). Germline assignment: CDR1 SGDLS and CDR2 YYNGEE. Between the trimmed V and J ends, which lost 4 bases and 1 base, there was a span of 13 bases. The CDR3 has 15 amino acids. CDR3 residues: CASSPGAARTDTQYF. Here the CDR3 DNA reads TGTGCCAGCAGCCCAGGGGCGGCCCGCACAGATACGCAGTATTTT.

The chain links TRBV4-2 to TRBJ2-4; 9 bases agree with TRBD2. The CDR3 spans 17 residues. V trimming: 0 bases; J trimming: 1 base; junction bases outside the gene matches: 4. The V gene's germline CDR1 is LGHNA and CDR2 YNFKEQ. CDR3 DNA: TGTGCCAGCAGCCAAGACGCTAGCGGGGCCGCCAAAAACATTCAGTACTTC. Its protein product is CASSQDASGAAKNIQYF.

About this clone itself: One end of the junction does not line up with germline, which may come from a read error. The CDR3 coding sequence is TGTGCCAGCAGCCCCGGACTGCAAGAGGCCCAGTACTTC. The encoded protein is CASSPGLQEAQYF. The chain has TRBV7-8 and TRBJ2-5, with D tentatively TRBD2 (5 bases). The germline gives CDR1 SGHVS, CDR2 FQNEAQ. There are 13 residues in the CDR3.

CDR3 nucleotides: TGTGCCAGCCTGCAGGGCGAGGCAACTAATGAAAAACTGTTTTTT. Its translation is CASLQGEATNEKLFF. The genes are TRBV2 and TRBJ1-4, with D possibly being TRBD1 (5 bases). Germline lookup yields CDR1 SNHLY and CDR2 FYNNEI. The V end was cut by 8 bases, the J end by 0 bases, with 13 bases between. This CDR3 region has 15 residues.

The rearrangement joins TRBV19 to TRBJ1-5; D is perhaps TRBD1 (5 bases). Germline CDR1 LNHDA, CDR2 SQIVND (reference sequence). CDR3 length equals 15 residues. Trimming shortened V by 2 bases and J by 2 bases, and 10 bases separated the two germline ends. Written as DNA, the CDR3 is TGTGCCAGTAGTATAATCAGGGAACGCAATCAGCCCCAGCATTTT. Translating gives CASSIIRERNQPQHF. The full variable domain, with the rest looked up from reference TRBV19 and TRBJ1-5, is DGGITQSPKYLFRKEGQNVTLSCEQNLNHDAMYWYRQDPGQGLRLIYYSQIVNDFQKGDIAEGYSVSREKKESFPLTVTSAQKNPTAFYLCASSIIRERNQPQHFGDGTRLSIL.

This clone appeared once. This rearrangement joins TRBV15 to TRBJ2-7, with D tentatively TRBD1 (6 bases). The germline gives CDR1 LNHNV, CDR2 YYDKDF (reference sequence). V was cut by 0 bases and J by 0 bases, with 12 bases left in between. CDR3 size: 16 residues. CDR3 amino acids: CATSRDQGYSSYEQYF. CDR3 in DNA: TGTGCCACCAGCAGAGATCAGGGGTATAGCTCCTACGAGCAGTACTTC.

This clone was counted once. The genes are TRBV25-1 and TRBJ2-1, with D perhaps TRBD2 (6 bases). Germline V lookup: CDR1 MGHDK, CDR2 SYGVNS. Trimming removed 4 bases from V and 9 bases from J, with 13 bases in between. This CDR3 has 13 residues. Written as DNA, the CDR3 is TGTGCCAGCAGTGGGGCTCTGGGGGGTGAGCAGTTCTTC. Translated: CASSGALGGEQFF.

This clone was seen a handful of times. The rearrangement uses TRBV13 and TRBJ2-7; tentative D call: TRBD1 (6 bases). The germline V and J ends were trimmed by 6 bases and 4 bases, with 13 bases remaining between them. Germline V gene sequence: CDR1 PRHDT, CDR2 FYEKMQ (reference sequence). The CDR3 extends over 13 amino acids. CDR3 sequence (DNA): TGTGCCAGCAGTGAAGCAGGGGCGTACGAGCAGTACTTC. Its translation: CASSEAGAYEQYF. The whole variable domain, remainder taken from reference TRBV13 and TRBJ2-7, is AAGVIQSPRHLIKEKRETATLKCYPIPRHDTVYWYQQGPGQDPQFLISFYEKMQSDKGSIPDRFSAQQFSDYHSELNMSSLELGDSALYFCASSEAGAYEQYFGPGTRLTVT.

The rearrangement uses TRBV15 and TRBJ1-5; unclear D gene. Germline CDR1 reads LNHNV; CDR2 reads YYDKDF (reference sequence). The CDR3 is 14 amino acids. Trimming stripped 0 bases from V and 7 bases from J, with 10 bases between. Written as DNA, the CDR3 is TGTGCCACCAGCAGAGATTATGGAGGCCAGCCCCAGCATTTT. Translated, it gives CATSRDYGGQPQHF.

The V gene is TRBV6-5, the J gene TRBJ1-5; 7 bases line up with TRBD1. Per the germline V gene, CDR1 is MNHEY and CDR2 is SVGAGI. This CDR3 has 13 residues. V trimming: 2 bases; J trimming: 7 bases; junction bases outside the gene matches: 2. The CDR3 DNA follows: TGTGCCAGCAGTTACGAAGGGGGCCAGCCCCAGCATTTT. Translated: CASSYEGGQPQHF.

This rearrangement joins TRBV5-4 to TRBJ2-1; D not certain. The CDR3 totals 16 residues. The V and J ends lost 0 bases and 4 bases respectively, with 14 bases between them. CDR1 is SGHNT and CDR2 is YYREEE in the germline V gene (reference sequence). The CDR3 loop reads CASSLEPAETYNEQFF. In DNA form, the CDR3 reads TGTGCCAGCAGCTTGGAACCGGCAGAGACTTACAATGAGCAGTTCTTC.